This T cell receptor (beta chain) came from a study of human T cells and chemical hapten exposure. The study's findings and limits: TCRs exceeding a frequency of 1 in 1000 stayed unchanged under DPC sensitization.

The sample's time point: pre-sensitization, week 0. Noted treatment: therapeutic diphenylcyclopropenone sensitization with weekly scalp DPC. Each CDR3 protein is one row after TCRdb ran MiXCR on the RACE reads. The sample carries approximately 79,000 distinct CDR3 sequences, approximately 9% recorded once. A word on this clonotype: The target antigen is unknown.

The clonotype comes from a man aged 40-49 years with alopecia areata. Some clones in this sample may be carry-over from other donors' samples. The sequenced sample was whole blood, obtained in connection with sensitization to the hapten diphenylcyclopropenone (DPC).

As DNA, the CDR3 is TGCAGTGCGAGCATACTAGCGGGAGACGAGCAGTACTTC. As protein: CSASILAGDEQYF. V usage is TRBV20-1 and J usage is TRBJ2-7; TRBD2 aligns across 11 bases. CDR3 size: 13 residues. Trimming removed 6 bases from V and 5 bases from J; junction bases left unmatched: 6. Germline V gene lookup returns CDR1 DFQATT and CDR2 SNEGSKA (reference sequence).